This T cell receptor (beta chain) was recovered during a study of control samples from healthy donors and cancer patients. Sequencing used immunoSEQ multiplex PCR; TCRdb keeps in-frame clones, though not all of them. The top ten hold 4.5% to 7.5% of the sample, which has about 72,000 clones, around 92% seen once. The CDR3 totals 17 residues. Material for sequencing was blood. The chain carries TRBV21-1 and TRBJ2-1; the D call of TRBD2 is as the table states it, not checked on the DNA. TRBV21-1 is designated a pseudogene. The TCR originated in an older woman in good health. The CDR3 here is CASSKGSGTTNRDEQFF. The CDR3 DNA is TGTGCCAGCAGCAAAGGGAGCGGTACAACCAATAGGGATGAGCAGTTCTTC.